This TCR beta chain was retrieved from a study of molecular identifiers for immune sequencing clone quantification. General study results and limits: Effector cells had over 99% of their molecules in clones above 20 RNA copies, while naive cells had under 1%. Highly expanded clones may be undercounted when identical TCR molecules share barcodes.

This CDR3 is built from 14 residues. Germline CDR1 is GTSNPN and CDR2 is SVGIG (reference sequence). Both previously described methods and listed TCR primers were employed to make bulk TCR libraries. One entry per CDR3 protein results from TCRdb running MiXCR on the PCR reads. The sample lists around 460,000 distinct CDR3 sequences, under 30% occurring once. Turning to this clonotype: Antigen unknown. An end of the junction does not agree with germline; a read error may underlie this.

Naive CD8 T cells underwent sorting with the CD8+CD4-CCR7+CD45RA+ definition. Input material: naive CD8+ T cells from blood, with Jurkat cell RNA spiked in. Subset reported: FACS-sorted CD8+CD4-CCR7+CD45RA+ naive T cells. The gene calls are TRBV30 and TRBJ1-3; D gene ambiguous. This receptor was identified in a human donor in good health. Some libraries in this study had Jurkat cell RNA spiked in. The CDR3 DNA reads as TGTGCCTGGACCCCGGTGGGCTCTGGAAACGCCATATATTTT. Translating gives CAWTPVGSGNAIYF.